Each of the 32 T cell receptor beta chains below was sequenced from the same sample in a study of blood T cell repertoires in COVID-19. Some clones are missing from TCRdb's copy, which holds only in-frame ones; the method was immunoSEQ multiplex PCR. The repertoire has about 280,000 clones, about nine tenths of them found once; the top ten carry under 2.5%. Sequencing input: PBMCs or T cells enriched from blood (not recorded which). These receptors came from a woman aged 60-75 years who had recovered from COVID-19.

This clone was seen a single time. The chain has TRBV23-1 and TRBJ1-2; perhaps TRBD1 as D (6 bases). TRBV23-1 is an ORF for which the function is uncertain. CDR3 length equals 16 residues. With 0 bases removed from V and 3 bases from J, the gap between germline ends came to 14 bases. CDR3 coding DNA: TGCGCCAGCAGTCAATCGATAGGGGGTACACACTATGGCTACACCTTC. Translated: CASSQSIGGTHYGYTF.

This chain connects TRBV6-1 to TRBJ2-1, with D perhaps TRBD1 (6 bases). Deletions cut 2 bases from V and 1 base from J, with 9 bases between. Germline-derived CDR1 and CDR2 are MNHNS and SASEGT. The CDR3 is 15 residues long. Here the CDR3 reads CASSELTGSYNEQFF. CDR3 nucleotides: TGTGCCAGCAGTGAACTGACAGGTTCCTACAATGAGCAGTTCTTC.

The CDR3 region has the DNA TGTGCCAGCAGTGAAAGAAGCGGGGGGGCGAAGGAGCAGTACTTC. Protein product: CASSERSGGAKEQYF. V usage is TRBV2 and J usage is TRBJ2-7, with 10 bases aligning to TRBD2. The V and J ends lost 2 bases and 7 bases, in that order; junction bases with no gene match: 8. The CDR3 sequence is 15 residues long. Germline V gene sequence: CDR1 SNHLY, CDR2 FYNNEI.

Worth noting for this clone: An end of the junction differs from the germline gene, which may be a read error. The chain links TRBV7-7 to TRBJ2-3; TRBD2 agrees at 9 bases. This CDR3 has 16 amino acids. Germline V gene sequence: CDR1 SSHAT, CDR2 FNYEAQ (reference sequence). CDR3 loop: CASSPGASGISDTQYF. CDR3 DNA: TGTGCTAGCAGCCCAGGGGCTAGCGGGATTTCAGATACGCAGTATTTT. The full variable domain, in which reference TRBV7-7 and TRBJ2-3 provide the parts outside the CDR3, is GAGVSQSPRYKVTKRGQDVTLRCDPISSHATLYWYQQALGQGPEFLTYFNYEAQPDKSGLPSDRFSAERPEGSISTLTIQRTEQRDSAMYRCASSPGASGISDTQYFGPGTRLTVL.

The V call is TRBV19, the J call TRBJ1-2; the D gene is possibly TRBD1 (5 bases). This CDR3 is built from 16 residues. V was trimmed by 5 bases and J by 2 bases, leaving 18 bases between them. Per germline, CDR1 LNHDA and CDR2 SQIVND (reference sequence). This CDR3 reads CASSETALSPNYGYTF. CDR3 DNA: TGTGCCAGTAGTGAGACAGCCCTCTCCCCCAACTATGGCTACACCTTC.

The rearrangement links TRBV10-3 to TRBJ1-2; no clear D gene. Germline values: CDR1 ENHRY, CDR2 SYGVKD. The CDR3 spans 14 residues. Trimming shortened V by 0 bases and J by 5 bases, and 10 bases separated the two germline ends. The CDR3 DNA is TGTGCCATCAGTGAGTCAGCAGGAGGATATGGCTACACCTTC. Its translation: CAISESAGGYGYTF.

This clone is a singleton in its sample. The rearrangement uses TRBV7-6 and TRBJ2-5; 9 bases map to TRBD2. Germline trimming cut 7 bases from V and 2 bases from J; bases unmatched to any gene: 17. Germline V lookup: CDR1 SGHVS, CDR2 FNYEAQ. The CDR3 is made up of 18 amino acids. Here the CDR3 reads CASTQGVTSGNKQETQYF. DNA of the CDR3: TGTGCCAGCACACAAGGGGTGACTAGCGGAAATAAACAAGAGACCCAGTACTTC.

This clone was seen ten or more times. The V gene is TRBV2, the J gene TRBJ1-6; TRBD1 matches 8 bases. The V gene's germline CDR1 is SNHLY and CDR2 FYNNEI. With 6 bases clipped from V and 9 bases from J, the junction kept 1 base outside the gene matches. The CDR3 covers 12 residues. CDR3 loop: CASRGTGSPLHF. The CDR3 bases are TGTGCCAGCAGAGGGACAGGTTCACCCCTCCACTTT. The full variable domain, rest sourced from reference TRBV2 and TRBJ1-6, is EPEVTQTPSHQVTQMGQEVILRCVPISNHLYFYWYRQILGQKVEFLVSFYNNEISEKSEIFDDQFSVERPDGSNFTLKIRSTKLEDSAMYFCASRGTGSPLHFGNGTRLTVT.

The rearrangement joins TRBV5-1 to TRBJ2-5; 8 bases match TRBD1. The junction had 0 bases not matched to a gene; V was cut back by 0 bases and J by 5 bases. Germline CDR1 SGHRS, CDR2 YFSETQ. The CDR3 sequence is 13 residues long. In DNA form, the CDR3 reads TGCGCCAGCAGCTTGGGACAGGGGGAGACCCAGTACTTC. It yields the protein CASSLGQGETQYF.

V gene TRBV7-3 combines with J gene TRBJ1-6; 9 bases align to TRBD1. Germline loops: CDR1 SGHTA, CDR2 FQGTGA. The CDR3 is 15 amino acids. Germline trimming cut 4 bases from V and 6 bases from J; bases unmatched to any gene: 4. The CDR3 DNA is TGTGCCAGCAGCTCCGGGACAGGGCTTAATTCACCCCTCCACTTT. Its protein is CASSSGTGLNSPLHF.

The chain couples TRBV5-8 to TRBJ1-4; 8 bases map to TRBD1. CDR1 and CDR2 from the germline V gene are SGHTS and YDEGEE. The CDR3 is made up of 16 amino acids. With 0 bases clipped from V and 6 bases from J, the junction kept 7 bases outside the gene matches. CDR3 sequence reads: CASSLDWGRGHEKLFF. The DNA for the CDR3 is TGTGCCAGCAGCTTGGACTGGGGCAGGGGGCATGAAAAACTGTTTTTT.

V usage is TRBV15 and J usage is TRBJ1-5, with 7 bases matching TRBD1. The CDR3 spans 14 residues. The V gene's germline CDR1 is LNHNV and CDR2 YYDKDF (reference sequence). V dropped 3 bases and J dropped 7; count of bases not matched to a gene: 6. The CDR3 bases are TGTGCCACCAGCAGCCGACAGGGAGGACAGCCCCAGCATTTT. It encodes CATSSRQGGQPQHF.

The rearrangement joins TRBV23-1 to TRBJ2-5, with 9 nucleotides matching TRBD1. TRBV23-1 is placed among ORFs of uncertain function. This CDR3 is 16 amino acids long. V trimming: 6 bases; J trimming: 0 bases; junction bases outside the gene matches: 8. The CDR3 region has the DNA TGCGCCAGCAGGACCGGGACAGGGCCCAACCAAGAGACCCAGTACTTC. Translating it yields CASRTGTGPNQETQYF.

V usage is TRBV5-4 and J usage is TRBJ1-1; a possible D gene is TRBD1 (6 bases). The CDR3 length is 13 residues. V was trimmed by 4 bases and J by 4 bases, leaving 11 bases between them. Looked up from germline, CDR1 is SGHNT and CDR2 is YYREEE (reference sequence). The CDR3 DNA follows: TGTGCCAGCAGCCAGGACAGCGTCACTGAAGCTTTCTTT. Encoded protein: CASSQDSVTEAFF.

This chain links TRBV18 with TRBJ2-7; D remains ambiguous. Trimming cost V 9 bases and J 3 bases, with 6 bases left between them. This CDR3 region has 10 residues. The germline V gene encodes CDR1 KGHSH and CDR2 LQKENI. CDR3 coding DNA: TGTGCCAGATCCCTCTACGAGCAGTACTTC. Translating gives CARSLYEQYF.

The chain couples TRBV7-8 to TRBJ1-1; D remains unclear. Between the trimmed V and J ends, which lost 3 bases and 5 bases, there was a span of 7 bases. This CDR3 region has 12 residues. Germline CDR1 and CDR2: SGHVS and FQNEAQ. This chain's CDR3 is CASSFTGTEAFF. The CDR3 DNA sequence: TGTGCCAGCAGCTTTACGGGAACTGAAGCTTTCTTT.

Regarding this clone: The sample has other DNA sequences that encode this CDR3 too. The V gene is TRBV5-1, the J gene TRBJ2-5; TRBD2 aligns across 7 bases. This CDR3 is built from 14 residues. Germline V gene lookup returns CDR1 SGHRS and CDR2 YFSETQ. After removal of 1 base from V and 5 bases from J, the junction contained 5 bases not matched to a gene. The CDR3 sequence: CASSLLAGDETQYF. The CDR3 nucleotides are TGCGCCAGCAGCTTGCTGGCGGGAGACGAGACCCAGTACTTC.

This clone was observed once. The chain is built from TRBV4-2 and TRBJ1-3; unclear D gene. The V end was cut by 0 bases, the J end by 7 bases, with 7 bases between. The germline CDR1 and CDR2 sequences are LGHNA and YNFKEQ. This CDR3 is built from 13 residues. CDR3 residues: CASSQDRANTIYF. The CDR3 bases are TGTGCCAGCAGCCAAGATAGAGCGAACACCATATATTTT.

About this clone: The sample holds other DNA sequences that translate to the same CDR3. The chain combines TRBV5-1 with TRBJ2-1, with TRBD2 matching 11 bases. The CDR3 runs 15 residues. V lost 4 bases and J lost 5; bases outside the gene matches: 5. CDR1 is SGHRS and CDR2 is YFSETQ in the germline V gene. The CDR3 region has the DNA TGCGCCAGCAGCCTGATGACTAGCGGGGACAATGAGCAGTTCTTC. Its translation: CASSLMTSGDNEQFF.

The chain couples TRBV5-8 to TRBJ1-2; TRBD1 matches 7 bases. V was clipped by 0 bases and J by 8 bases; unmatched bases: 10. CDR3 size: 15 residues. Germline V gene data show CDR1 as SGHTS and CDR2 as YDEGEE. CDR3 region: CASSLEGGRAWGYTF. CDR3 bases: TGTGCCAGCAGCTTGGAAGGGGGCAGGGCCTGGGGCTACACCTTC.

The chain uses TRBV24-1 and TRBJ2-1; D is possibly TRBD2 (6 bases). Germline V gene data show CDR1 as KGHDR and CDR2 as SFDVKD. Trimming took off 10 bases at V and 10 bases at J, with 13 bases between the two ends. This CDR3 has 11 residues. The CDR3 nucleotides are TGTGCCACGGGGCTTGGGAGGGAGCAGTTCTTC. This gives the protein CATGLGREQFF.

The chain recombines TRBV18 with TRBJ1-2; 7 bases are shared with TRBD1. Germline CDR1 reads KGHSH; CDR2 reads LQKENI. Trimming took 2 bases from V and 4 from J; bases not matched to a gene: 10. This CDR3 contains 16 residues. The CDR3 sequence: CASSPEDRLSSYGYTF. For the CDR3, the DNA is TGTGCCAGCTCACCAGAGGACAGGCTGAGCTCCTATGGCTACACCTTC. The full variable domain, in which reference TRBV18 and TRBJ1-2 provide the parts outside the CDR3, is NAGVMQNPRHLVRRRGQEARLRCSPMKGHSHVYWYRQLPEEGLKFMVYLQKENIIDESGMPKERFSAEFPKEGPSILRIQQVVRGDSAAYFCASSPEDRLSSYGYTFGSGTRLTVV.

The chain carries TRBV5-4 and TRBJ2-1; D is unresolved. The V end lost 2 bases, the J end lost 10 bases, and 7 bases lay between the germline ends. The CDR3 runs to 11 residues. Germline CDR1 reads SGHNT; CDR2 reads YYREEE (reference sequence). Here the CDR3 reads CASSFRREQFF. The CDR3 bases are TGTGCCAGCAGCTTCCGCCGGGAGCAGTTCTTC.

V and J are TRBV10-3 and TRBJ1-6, with D maybe TRBD1 (5 bases). Germline V gene data show CDR1 as ENHRY and CDR2 as SYGVKD. The CDR3 loop spans 11 amino acids. Between the trimmed V and J ends, which lost 8 bases and 11 bases, there was a span of 10 bases. CDR3 loop: CAIGASTPLHF. CDR3 nucleotides: TGTGCCATCGGGGCGTCTACACCCCTCCACTTT.

The rearrangement uses TRBV28 and TRBJ2-7; 9 nucleotides align to TRBD1. Germline CDR1 is MDHEN and CDR2 is SYDVKM. This CDR3 contains 18 residues. V was pared by 4 bases and J by 2 bases, with 15 bases of the junction left unmatched. CDR3 DNA sequence: TGTGCCAGCAGTTCGCACCCCGGGACAGGGCATCTCACCTACGAGCAGTACTTC. Amino acids: CASSSHPGTGHLTYEQYF.

The V call is TRBV5-4, the J call TRBJ2-7; 7 nucleotides match TRBD2. Trimming at V came to 4 bases and at J to 4 bases, leaving 5 bases not matched to a gene. Per the germline V gene, CDR1 is SGHNT and CDR2 is YYREEE (reference sequence). The CDR3 length is 13 residues. In DNA form, the CDR3 reads TGTGCCAGCAGCGAAACCGGGGGGTACGAGCAGTACTTC. Its protein is CASSETGGYEQYF. Supplemented by reference TRBV5-4 and TRBJ2-7, the full variable domain reads ETGVTQSPTHLIKTRGQQVTLRCSSQSGHNTVSWYQQALGQGPQFIFQYYREEENGRGNFPPRFSGLQFPNYSSELNVNALELDDSALYLCASSETGGYEQYFGPGTRLTVT.

The V and J genes are TRBV24-1 and TRBJ2-3; D may be TRBD2 (5 bases). CDR1 and CDR2 from the germline V gene are KGHDR and SFDVKD. Trimming cost V 0 bases and J 6 bases, with 6 bases left between them. The length of the CDR3 is 13 residues. CDR3 amino acids: CATSDLEGDTQYF. CDR3 bases: TGTGCCACCAGTGATTTGGAGGGTGATACGCAGTATTTT.

J is TRBJ2-1 and V is TRBV7-2; TRBD2 matches at 13 bases. The V gene's germline CDR1 is SGHTA and CDR2 FQGNSA. Losses at the gene ends were 8 bases for V and 4 bases for J; bases not matched to a gene: 11. The CDR3 has 17 residues. The CDR3 is CASLLGTSGALYNEQFF. In DNA form, the CDR3 reads TGTGCCAGCCTACTGGGGACTAGCGGGGCACTTTACAATGAGCAGTTCTTC.

The chain has TRBV27 and TRBJ1-1, with TRBD1 identical over 10 bases. The V segment lost 6 bases and the J segment 10 bases; nucleotides outside the gene matches: 14. Germline CDR1 reads MNHEY; CDR2 reads SMNVEV (reference sequence). The CDR3 has 15 residues. DNA for the CDR3: TGTGCCAGCAGGGCCGGGACAGGGGACCATTGGCTAGCTTTCTTT. Residues: CASRAGTGDHWLAFF.

This chain links TRBV5-1 with TRBJ2-5; TRBD2 agrees at 8 bases. Trimming cost V 2 bases and J 6 bases; bases outside gene matches: 9. Per germline, CDR1 SGHRS and CDR2 YFSETQ. The CDR3 has 15 amino acids. The DNA of the CDR3 is TGCGCCAGCAGCTTCGGGGGGGCCACCAGAAAGACCCAGTACTTC. It translates to CASSFGGATRKTQYF.

The chain recombines TRBV28 with TRBJ1-2; TRBD1 might be the D (5 bases). The CDR3 has 12 amino acids. Germline V gives CDR1 MDHEN, CDR2 SYDVKM. Trimming left V 5 bases short and J 8 bases short, with 12 bases between. The CDR3 bases are TGTGCCAGCAGTACCACGGGGGAGGGCTACACCTTC. Translating it yields CASSTTGEGYTF.

The J gene is TRBJ1-1, the V gene TRBV27, with a tentative D call TRBD1 (6 bases). There are 15 residues in the CDR3. Between the trimmed V and J ends, which lost 3 bases and 4 bases, there was a span of 15 bases. Per the germline V gene, CDR1 is MNHEY and CDR2 is SMNVEV (reference sequence). CDR3 nucleotides: TGTGCCAGCAGTTTCCGAGGAACAGGGACCACTGAAGCTTTCTTT. The encoded protein is CASSFRGTGTTEAFF.